The next 32 T cell receptor beta chains were all read from a single sample in a study of cytomegalovirus exposure and HLA in healthy donors. Data came from immunoSEQ multiplex PCR; TCRdb stores just in-frame clones and leaves some out. The sample includes about 120,000 clones, more than 95% seen only once; the top ten take 1.5% to 2%. The sequencing sample was made of PBMCs. All receptors come from a man younger than 35 in good health and CMV-seronegative.

The chain carries TRBV21-1 and TRBJ2-1; the tabulated D call, TRBD2, remains unverified against the DNA. TRBV21-1 corresponds to a pseudogene. The CDR3 spans 18 residues. This chain's CDR3 is CASSPSAASGRPYNEQFF. CDR3 sequence (DNA): TGTGCCAGCAGCCCCTCGGCGGCTAGCGGGAGGCCCTACAATGAGCAGTTCTTC.

The table lists this clone with a count of one. The chain couples TRBV28 to TRBJ2-5; D remains unclear. This CDR3 is 11 amino acids long. Germline-derived CDR1 and CDR2 are MDHEN and SYDVKM. Trimming cost V 7 bases and J 2 bases, with 5 bases left between them. CDR3 DNA sequence: TGTGCCAGCACCAGTCAAGAGACCCAGTACTTC. Its protein is CASTSQETQYF.

This clone was counted once. The rearrangement joins TRBV5-4 to TRBJ2-3, with 12 bases lining up with TRBD2. The CDR3 extends over 18 amino acids. The germline CDR1 and CDR2 sequences are SGHNT and YYREEE (reference sequence). With V trimmed by 3 bases and J by 0 bases, 8 bases remained unmatched. CDR3 sequence reads: CASSSGLAGSSSTDTQYF. CDR3 in DNA: TGTGCCAGCAGCTCGGGACTAGCGGGCAGCTCTAGCACAGATACGCAGTATTTT. The full variable domain, rest sourced from reference TRBV5-4 and TRBJ2-3, is ETGVTQSPTHLIKTRGQQVTLRCSSQSGHNTVSWYQQALGQGPQFIFQYYREEENGRGNFPPRFSGLQFPNYSSELNVNALELDDSALYLCASSSGLAGSSSTDTQYFGPGTRLTVL.

This clone occurred once. V usage is TRBV29-1 and J usage is TRBJ2-2, with TRBD1 as a possible D gene (6 bases). The V end lost 6 bases, the J end lost 8 bases, and 13 bases lay between the germline ends. This CDR3 region has 12 residues. The germline V gene has CDR1 SQVTM and CDR2 ANQGSEA. The CDR3 nucleotides read TGCAGCGTGGACAGCCTTGGGGGGGAGCTGTTTTTT. Translation gives CSVDSLGGELFF.

The chain employs TRBV18 and TRBJ2-1; TRBD2 matches at 7 bases. The junction had 7 bases not matched to a gene; V was cut back by 5 bases and J by 6 bases. Germline V CDR1 and CDR2: KGHSH, LQKENI. This CDR3 has 14 residues. In DNA form, the CDR3 reads TGTGCCAGCTCATTTCGGGAGCGGGGCAATGAGCAGTTCTTC. This sequence encodes CASSFRERGNEQFF.

This rearrangement joins TRBV15 to TRBJ2-2; tentatively, D is TRBD1 (6 bases). Trimming cost V 5 bases and J 1 base, with 11 bases left between them. CDR1 is LNHNV and CDR2 is YYDKDF in the germline V gene (reference sequence). The length of the CDR3 is 15 residues. The CDR3 is CATSSQGRNTGELFF. The CDR3 DNA reads TGTGCCACCAGCTCTCAGGGGCGGAACACCGGGGAGCTGTTTTTT.

This chain uses TRBV7-8 with TRBJ2-1; 11 bases match TRBD2. The CDR3 runs to 19 residues. The V segment lost 4 bases and the J segment 4 bases; nucleotides outside the gene matches: 15. CDR1 is SGHVS, CDR2 FQNEAQ, per germline. The CDR3 DNA sequence: TGTGCCAGCAGCTGGTCAGGGATAGCCCTAGCGGGAGGTTACAATGAGCAGTTCTTC. Translated: CASSWSGIALAGGYNEQFF.

The chain employs TRBV29-1 and TRBJ2-2; TRBD2 matches at 8 bases. The V gene's germline CDR1 is SQVTM and CDR2 ANQGSEA. Trimming took 3 bases from V and 2 from J; bases not matched to a gene: 5. The CDR3 is made up of 15 amino acids. The CDR3: CSVELGRANTGELFF. The CDR3 DNA follows: TGCAGCGTTGAGCTCGGGAGGGCCAACACCGGGGAGCTGTTTTTT.

The rearrangement links TRBV25-1 to TRBJ1-1; 11 positions match TRBD1. J was trimmed by 3 bases and V by 3 bases; bases with no gene match: 3. The CDR3 consists of 15 residues. The germline V gene has CDR1 MGHDK and CDR2 SYGVNS. Written as DNA, the CDR3 is TGTGCCAGCAGTGATCCGGGACAGGGGGACACTGAAGCTTTCTTT. This sequence encodes CASSDPGQGDTEAFF.

The chain combines TRBV6-5 with TRBJ1-2, with 9 bases aligning to TRBD1. Germline values: CDR1 MNHEY, CDR2 SVGAGI. The trim removed 0 bases at V and 8 bases at J, leaving 7 bases unmatched. The CDR3 sequence is 15 residues long. CDR3 residues: CASSYSKGQGFGYTF. The CDR3 nucleotides read TGTGCCAGCAGTTACTCGAAGGGACAGGGTTTCGGCTACACCTTC.

This clone came up once. The rearrangement joins TRBV28 to TRBJ2-7; 7 bases line up with TRBD1. V was clipped by 6 bases and J by 3 bases; unmatched bases: 2. The CDR3 spans 12 residues. CDR1 is MDHEN, CDR2 SYDVKM, per germline. CDR3 sequence (DNA): TGTGCCAGCAGACAGGGGAGCTACGAGCAGTACTTC. Translation gives CASRQGSYEQYF.

The chain combines TRBV7-9 with TRBJ2-5; 8 bases line up with TRBD2. The length of the CDR3 is 14 residues. The ends lost 5 bases at V and 4 bases at J; junction bases unmatched: 6. Per the germline V gene, CDR1 is SEHNR and CDR2 is FQNEAQ (reference sequence). The CDR3 bases are TGTGCCAGCAGCCTGGGACTAGAACGAGAGACCCAGTACTTC. It is translated as CASSLGLERETQYF.

This chain joins TRBV7-9 and TRBJ2-1; 11 bases are shared with TRBD2. Germline V CDR1 and CDR2: SEHNR, FQNEAQ (reference sequence). The junction had 7 bases not matched to a gene; V was cut back by 1 base and J by 8 bases. This CDR3 is built from 16 residues. The CDR3 DNA follows: TGTGCCAGCAGCTTAGTACTAGCGGGAGAAGGAGATGAGCAGTTCTTC. Translated, it gives CASSLVLAGEGDEQFF.

This chain connects TRBV28 to TRBJ2-3, with TRBD2 matching 14 bases. Per germline, CDR1 MDHEN and CDR2 SYDVKM. J lost 4 bases, V lost 6 bases, and 6 bases had no gene match. The CDR3 contains 16 residues. The chain's CDR3 is CASSRGLAGVSDTQYF. The CDR3 DNA sequence: TGTGCCAGCAGCCGGGGACTAGCGGGAGTGTCAGATACGCAGTATTTT.

This chain uses TRBV11-2 with TRBJ2-5, with TRBD1 matching 8 bases. This CDR3 is built from 16 residues. The germline V gene encodes CDR1 SGHAT and CDR2 FQNNGV. V was clipped by 1 base and J by 5 bases; unmatched bases: 9. The CDR3 is CASSLGPARGLETQYF. CDR3 DNA: TGTGCCAGCAGCTTAGGGCCGGCCAGGGGGCTGGAGACCCAGTACTTC.

The chain is built from TRBV4-1 and TRBJ1-1; D not resolved. The CDR3 sequence is 15 residues long. V gave up 1 base and J gave up 2 bases, with 11 bases separating them. Germline V lookup: CDR1 MGHRA, CDR2 YSYEKL. The CDR3 DNA sequence: TGCGCCAGCAGCCAAGGGAGCAAAGGAAACACTGAAGCTTTCTTT. Translated, it gives CASSQGSKGNTEAFF.

The V gene is TRBV19, the J gene TRBJ1-5, with a tentative D call TRBD1 (6 bases). Per the germline V gene, CDR1 is LNHDA and CDR2 is SQIVND (reference sequence). CDR3 length: 15 amino acids. V gave up 8 bases and J gave up 2 bases, with 16 bases separating them. The CDR3 sequence: CASSETGKGNQPQHF. For the CDR3, the DNA is TGTGCCAGTTCTGAGACAGGAAAAGGCAATCAGCCCCAGCATTTT.

The J gene is TRBJ1-1, the V gene TRBV28; D not resolved. The CDR3 spans 15 residues. Germline V gene data show CDR1 as MDHEN and CDR2 as SYDVKM. V dropped 6 bases and J dropped 11 bases, with 25 bases sitting between them. Written as DNA, the CDR3 is TGTGCCAGCAGACTTTTCGGCCTCTCCCCGACCGGGGCTTTCTTT. Protein product: CASRLFGLSPTGAFF.

As DNA, the CDR3 is TGTGCCAGCAGCCAAGAGGCATCGGGAGCTGGATCCTACGAGCAGTACTTC. Protein sequence: CASSQEASGAGSYEQYF. The J gene is TRBJ2-7, the V gene TRBV4-2; possibly TRBD2 for D (6 bases). The CDR3 length is 17 residues. V was pared by 0 bases and J by 1 base, with 16 bases between. CDR1 is LGHNA and CDR2 is YNFKEQ in the germline V gene.

V usage is TRBV28 and J usage is TRBJ1-2; tentative D call: TRBD1 (5 bases). Germline assignment: CDR1 MDHEN and CDR2 SYDVKM. V was trimmed by 5 bases and J by 4 bases, leaving 11 bases between them. The CDR3 loop spans 13 amino acids. The CDR3, as DNA: TGTGCCAGCAGTACAGGCAGACTCTATGGCTACACCTTC. Protein: CASSTGRLYGYTF.

A note on this clone: Other DNA sequences in the sample encode the same CDR3. The V and J genes are TRBV5-6 and TRBJ2-7, with no clear D. This CDR3 contains 11 residues. The V end lost 2 bases, the J end lost 5 bases, and 5 bases lay between the germline ends. The germline gives CDR1 SGHDT, CDR2 YYEEEE. The CDR3 loop reads CASSFGHEQYF. The CDR3 DNA reads as TGTGCCAGCAGCTTCGGTCACGAGCAGTACTTC.

The chain uses TRBV27 and TRBJ2-1; TRBD2 might be the D (6 bases). CDR1 MNHEY and CDR2 SMNVEV come from the germline V gene (reference sequence). The CDR3 runs 15 residues. Trimming cost V 6 bases and J 1 base, with 13 bases left between them. The CDR3 loop reads CASSRSGPSYNEQFF. In DNA, the CDR3 is TGTGCCAGCAGCCGGAGCGGGCCGTCCTACAATGAGCAGTTCTTC.

V is TRBV5-1 and J is TRBJ1-1, with 12 bases identical to TRBD1. With V trimmed by 4 bases and J by 4 bases, 14 bases remained unmatched. The germline V gene has CDR1 SGHRS and CDR2 YFSETQ. The CDR3 is 18 residues long. CDR3 bases: TGCGCCAGCAGCCATACTTCCGGGACAGGGGGCATAAGCACTGAAGCTTTCTTT. Its protein is CASSHTSGTGGISTEAFF.

J is TRBJ2-5 and V is TRBV7-8; D ambiguous. Per germline, CDR1 SGHVS and CDR2 FQNEAQ. CDR3 size: 17 residues. V lost 5 bases and J 1 base, leaving 20 bases between the germline ends. The CDR3 loop reads CASSPTLRATRQETQYF. CDR3 nucleotide sequence: TGTGCCAGCAGCCCAACCCTGCGAGCGACGCGCCAAGAGACCCAGTACTTC.

This rearrangement joins TRBV7-9 to TRBJ2-7; tentatively, D is TRBD2 (5 bases). Germline CDR1 reads SEHNR; CDR2 reads FQNEAQ (reference sequence). The CDR3 length is 12 residues. V shed 5 bases and J shed 3 bases, with 8 bases lying between them. CDR3: CASSVAGYEQYF. CDR3 DNA: TGTGCCAGCAGCGTCGCGGGCTACGAGCAGTACTTC.

The gene calls are TRBV6-5 and TRBJ2-7; TRBD2 is a possible D gene (5 bases). V gave up 6 bases and J gave up 2 bases, with 14 bases separating them. The CDR3 sequence is 14 residues long. CDR1 is MNHEY, CDR2 SVGAGI, per germline. This CDR3 reads CASSRAGGAYEQYF. The CDR3 nucleotides are TGTGCCAGCAGCCGCGCGGGCGGTGCCTACGAGCAGTACTTC.

CDR3 sequence reads: CASSALGAVTKYGYTF. The DNA for the CDR3 is TGTGCCAGCAGTGCCCTGGGGGCGGTCACGAAGTATGGCTACACCTTC. The V gene is TRBV25-1, the J gene TRBJ1-2; D is perhaps TRBD1 (6 bases). CDR1 and CDR2 from the germline V gene are MGHDK and SYGVNS. The CDR3 loop spans 16 amino acids. V lost 4 bases and J 5 bases, leaving 20 bases between the germline ends.

The chain carries TRBV5-5 and TRBJ2-2; 10 nucleotides align to TRBD2. This CDR3 contains 18 residues. Looked up from germline, CDR1 is SGHKS and CDR2 is YYEKEE (reference sequence). With 0 bases clipped from V and 6 bases from J, the junction kept 11 bases outside the gene matches. CDR3 loop: CASSLARGSGRASGELFF. CDR3 nucleotide sequence: TGTGCCAGCAGCTTGGCCCGGGGAAGCGGGAGGGCCTCCGGGGAGCTGTTTTTT. Full variable domain (missing parts from reference TRBV5-5 and TRBJ2-2): DAGVTQSPTHLIKTRGQQVTLRCSPISGHKSVSWYQQVLGQGPQFIFQYYEKEERGRGNFPDRFSARQFPNYSSELNVNALLLGDSALYLCASSLARGSGRASGELFFGEGSRLTVL.

The chain joins TRBV27 to TRBJ2-7; D may be TRBD2 (5 bases). CDR1 and CDR2 (germline): MNHEY, SMNVEV (reference sequence). CDR3 size: 17 residues. The V gene lost 2 bases and the J gene lost 3 bases, with 20 bases spanning the gap. CDR3 in DNA: TGTGCCAGCAGTTTAACACGCGGACCCGCGGGCGACTACGAGCAGTACTTC. Protein product: CASSLTRGPAGDYEQYF.

The rearrangement uses TRBV5-6 and TRBJ1-1, with D possibly TRBD1 on 5 matching bases. V was clipped by 6 bases and J by 7 bases, with 19 bases between them. CDR3 length equals 14 residues. Germline CDR1 SGHDT, CDR2 YYEEEE. DNA for the CDR3: TGTGCCAGCACCATTTTACGGGGGAGGGGTGAAGCTTTCTTT. Its translation is CASTILRGRGEAFF.

The V gene is TRBV7-8, the J gene TRBJ1-2; TRBD1 is a possible D gene (6 bases). The CDR3 is 16 residues long. Germline loops: CDR1 SGHVS, CDR2 FQNEAQ. V dropped 4 bases and J dropped 6 bases, with 21 bases sitting between them. CDR3 bases: TGTGCCAGCAGCTCCGGGGCCAATAGGGGGAGAAATGGCTACACCTTC. Residues: CASSSGANRGRNGYTF.

The chain joins TRBV27 to TRBJ1-1, with D possibly being TRBD1 (5 bases). Germline lookup yields CDR1 MNHEY and CDR2 SMNVEV (reference sequence). Trimming took off 3 bases at V and 1 base at J, with 9 bases between the two ends. This CDR3 comprises 14 residues. CDR3 sequence reads: CASSFGRANTEAFF. Written as DNA, the CDR3 is TGTGCCAGCAGTTTCGGCAGGGCGAACACTGAAGCTTTCTTT.